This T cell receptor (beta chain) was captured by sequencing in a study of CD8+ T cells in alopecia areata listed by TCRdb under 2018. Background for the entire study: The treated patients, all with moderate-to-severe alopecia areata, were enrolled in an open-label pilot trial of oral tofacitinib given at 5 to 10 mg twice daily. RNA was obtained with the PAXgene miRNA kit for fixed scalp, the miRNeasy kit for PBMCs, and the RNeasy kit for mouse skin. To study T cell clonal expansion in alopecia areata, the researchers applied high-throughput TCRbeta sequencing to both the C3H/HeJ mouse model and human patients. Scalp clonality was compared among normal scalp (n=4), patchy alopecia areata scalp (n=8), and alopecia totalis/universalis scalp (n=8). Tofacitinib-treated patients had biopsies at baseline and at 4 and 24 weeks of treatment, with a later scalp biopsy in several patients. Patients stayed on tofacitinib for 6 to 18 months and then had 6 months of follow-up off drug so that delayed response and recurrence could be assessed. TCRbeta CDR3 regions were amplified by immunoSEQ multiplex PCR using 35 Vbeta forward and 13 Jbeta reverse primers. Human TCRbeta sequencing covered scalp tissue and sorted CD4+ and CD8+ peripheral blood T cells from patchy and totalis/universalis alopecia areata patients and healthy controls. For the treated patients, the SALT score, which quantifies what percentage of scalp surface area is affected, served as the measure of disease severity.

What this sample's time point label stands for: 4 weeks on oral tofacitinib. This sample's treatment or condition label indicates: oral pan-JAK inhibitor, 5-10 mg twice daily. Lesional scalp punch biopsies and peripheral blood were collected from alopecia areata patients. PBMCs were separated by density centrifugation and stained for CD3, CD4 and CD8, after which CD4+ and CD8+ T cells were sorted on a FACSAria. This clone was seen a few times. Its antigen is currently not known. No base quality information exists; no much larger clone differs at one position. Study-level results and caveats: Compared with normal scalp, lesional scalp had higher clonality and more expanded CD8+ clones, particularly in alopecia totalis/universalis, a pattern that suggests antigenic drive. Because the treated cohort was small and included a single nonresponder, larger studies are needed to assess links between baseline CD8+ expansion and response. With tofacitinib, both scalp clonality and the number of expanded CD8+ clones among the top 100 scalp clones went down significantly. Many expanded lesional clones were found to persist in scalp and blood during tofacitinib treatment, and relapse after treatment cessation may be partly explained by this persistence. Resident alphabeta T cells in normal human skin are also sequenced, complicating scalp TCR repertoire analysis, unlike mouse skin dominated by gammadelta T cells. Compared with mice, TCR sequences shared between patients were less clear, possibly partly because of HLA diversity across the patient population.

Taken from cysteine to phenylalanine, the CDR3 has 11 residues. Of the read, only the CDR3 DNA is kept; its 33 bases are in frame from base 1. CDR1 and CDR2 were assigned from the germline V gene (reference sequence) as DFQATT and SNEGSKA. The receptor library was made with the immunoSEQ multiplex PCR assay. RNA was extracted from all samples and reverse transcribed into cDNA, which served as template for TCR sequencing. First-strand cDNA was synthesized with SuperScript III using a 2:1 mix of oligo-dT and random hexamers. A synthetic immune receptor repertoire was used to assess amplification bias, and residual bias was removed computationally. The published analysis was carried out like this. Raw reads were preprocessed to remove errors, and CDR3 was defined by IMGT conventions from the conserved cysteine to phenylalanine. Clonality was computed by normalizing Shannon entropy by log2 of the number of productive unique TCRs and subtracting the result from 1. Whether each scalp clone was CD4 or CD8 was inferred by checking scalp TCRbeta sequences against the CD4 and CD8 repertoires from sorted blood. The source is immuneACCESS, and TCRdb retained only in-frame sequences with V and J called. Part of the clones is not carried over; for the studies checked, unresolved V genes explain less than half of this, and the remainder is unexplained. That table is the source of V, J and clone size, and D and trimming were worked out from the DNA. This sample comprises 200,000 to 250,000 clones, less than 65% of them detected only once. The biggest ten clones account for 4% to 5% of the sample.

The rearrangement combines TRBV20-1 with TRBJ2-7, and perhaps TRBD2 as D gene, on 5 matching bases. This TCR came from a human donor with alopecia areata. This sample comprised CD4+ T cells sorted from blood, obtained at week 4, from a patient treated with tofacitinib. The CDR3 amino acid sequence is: CSPTSSYEQYF. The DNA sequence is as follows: TGCAGCCCAACTAGCTCCTACGAGCAGTACTTC.